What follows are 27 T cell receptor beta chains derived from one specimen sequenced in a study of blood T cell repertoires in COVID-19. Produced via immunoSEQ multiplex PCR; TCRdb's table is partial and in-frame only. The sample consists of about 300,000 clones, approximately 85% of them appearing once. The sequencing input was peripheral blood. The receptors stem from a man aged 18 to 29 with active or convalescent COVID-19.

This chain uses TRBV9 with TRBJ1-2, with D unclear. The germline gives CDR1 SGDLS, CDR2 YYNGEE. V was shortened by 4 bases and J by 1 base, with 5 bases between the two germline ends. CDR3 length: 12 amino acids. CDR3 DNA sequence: TGTGCCAGCAGCCCCGGTAACTATGGCTACACCTTC. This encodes CASSPGNYGYTF.

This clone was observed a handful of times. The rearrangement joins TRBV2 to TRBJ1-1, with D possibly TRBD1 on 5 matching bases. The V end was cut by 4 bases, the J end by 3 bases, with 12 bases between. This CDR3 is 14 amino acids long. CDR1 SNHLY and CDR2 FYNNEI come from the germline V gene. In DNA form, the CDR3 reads TGTGCCAGCAGTGCGTGGGGGGTGGACACTGAAGCTTTCTTT. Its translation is CASSAWGVDTEAFF.

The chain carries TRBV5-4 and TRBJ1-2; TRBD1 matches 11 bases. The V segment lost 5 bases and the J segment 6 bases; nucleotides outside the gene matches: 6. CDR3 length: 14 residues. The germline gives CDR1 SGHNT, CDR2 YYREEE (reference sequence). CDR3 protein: CASRTRDRGNGYTF. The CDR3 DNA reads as TGTGCCAGCAGAACCCGGGACAGGGGGAATGGCTACACCTTC.

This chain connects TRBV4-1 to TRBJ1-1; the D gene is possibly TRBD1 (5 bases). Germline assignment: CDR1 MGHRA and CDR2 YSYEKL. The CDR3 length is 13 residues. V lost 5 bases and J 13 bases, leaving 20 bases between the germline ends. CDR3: CASSVLGTIQVFF. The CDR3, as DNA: TGCGCCAGCAGCGTATTGGGAACGATACAGGTTTTCTTT.

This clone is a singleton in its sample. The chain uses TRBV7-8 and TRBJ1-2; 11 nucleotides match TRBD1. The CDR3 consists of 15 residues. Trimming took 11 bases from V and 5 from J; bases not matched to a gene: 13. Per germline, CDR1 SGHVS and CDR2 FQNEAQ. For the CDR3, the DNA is TGTGCCGCCTCCGGGACAGGGGGGAATTGGTATGGCTACACCTTC. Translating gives CAASGTGGNWYGYTF.

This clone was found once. The CDR3 sequence is CASSLQSGLAGAGELFF. CDR3 sequence (DNA): TGTGCCAGCAGCCTGCAGTCGGGCTTAGCGGGGGCCGGGGAGCTGTTTTTT. This chain links TRBV5-4 with TRBJ2-2; 9 bases are shared with TRBD2. This CDR3 comprises 17 residues. Germline-derived CDR1 and CDR2 are SGHNT and YYREEE (reference sequence). J gave up 6 bases and V 4 bases, and 13 bases lay outside the gene matches.

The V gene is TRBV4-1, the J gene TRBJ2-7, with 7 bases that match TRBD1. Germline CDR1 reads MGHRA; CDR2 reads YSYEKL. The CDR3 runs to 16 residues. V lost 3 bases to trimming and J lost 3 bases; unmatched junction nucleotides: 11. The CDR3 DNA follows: TGCGCCAGCAGCCAGGACGCGACAGGGATTTTCTACGAGCAGTACTTC. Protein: CASSQDATGIFYEQYF.

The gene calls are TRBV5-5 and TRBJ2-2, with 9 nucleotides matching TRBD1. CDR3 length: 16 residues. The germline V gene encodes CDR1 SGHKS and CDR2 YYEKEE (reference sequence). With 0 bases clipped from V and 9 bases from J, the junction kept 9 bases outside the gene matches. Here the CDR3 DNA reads TGTGCCAGCAGCTTGGTAGGGGACAGGGCGAACAGGGAGCTGTTTTTT. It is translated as CASSLVGDRANRELFF.

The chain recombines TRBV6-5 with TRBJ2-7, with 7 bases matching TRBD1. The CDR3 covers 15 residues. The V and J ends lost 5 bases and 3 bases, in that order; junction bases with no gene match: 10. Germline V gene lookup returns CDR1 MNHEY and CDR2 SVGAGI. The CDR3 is CASSLEGTAGYEQYF. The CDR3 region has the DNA TGTGCCAGCAGTCTCGAGGGGACAGCTGGCTACGAGCAGTACTTC.

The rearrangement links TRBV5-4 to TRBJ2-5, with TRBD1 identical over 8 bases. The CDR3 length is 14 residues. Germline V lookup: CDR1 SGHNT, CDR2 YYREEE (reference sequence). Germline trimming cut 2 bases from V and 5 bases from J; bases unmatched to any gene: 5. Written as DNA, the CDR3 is TGTGCCAGCAGCTTACAGGGGGGCGGGGAGACCCAGTACTTC. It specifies CASSLQGGGETQYF.

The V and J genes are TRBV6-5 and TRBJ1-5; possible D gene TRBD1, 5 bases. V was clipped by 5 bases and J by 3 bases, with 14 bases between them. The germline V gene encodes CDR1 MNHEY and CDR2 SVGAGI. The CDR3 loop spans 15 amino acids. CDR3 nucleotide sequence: TGTGCCAGCAGTAACCCCGACAGTCCCAATCAGCCCCAGCATTTT. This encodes CASSNPDSPNQPQHF.

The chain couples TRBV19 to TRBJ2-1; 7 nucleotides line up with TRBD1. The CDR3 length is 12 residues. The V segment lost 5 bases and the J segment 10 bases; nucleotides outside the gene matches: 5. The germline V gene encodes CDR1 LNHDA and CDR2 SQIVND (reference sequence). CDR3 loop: CASSLRQGEQFF. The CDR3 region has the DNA TGTGCCAGTAGTCTTCGACAGGGCGAGCAGTTCTTC.

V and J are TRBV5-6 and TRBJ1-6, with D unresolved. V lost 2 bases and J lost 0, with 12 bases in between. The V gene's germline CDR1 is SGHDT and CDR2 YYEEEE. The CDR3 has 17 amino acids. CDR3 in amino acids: CASSLGFRDSYNSPLHF. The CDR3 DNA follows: TGTGCCAGCAGCTTAGGTTTCCGGGACTCCTATAATTCACCCCTCCACTTT.

The CDR3 loop is CASSLSYEQFF. The CDR3 region has the DNA TGTGCCAGCAGTTTAAGCTATGAGCAGTTCTTC. The rearrangement links TRBV12-3 or TRBV12-4 to TRBJ2-1; D gene uncertain. The CDR3 runs 11 residues. With 2 bases removed from V and 8 bases from J, the gap between germline ends came to 4 bases.

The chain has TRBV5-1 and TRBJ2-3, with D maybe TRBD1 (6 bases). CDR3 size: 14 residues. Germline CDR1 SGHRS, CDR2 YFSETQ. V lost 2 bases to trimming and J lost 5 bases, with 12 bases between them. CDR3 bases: TGCGCCAGCAGCTTAGGGGACAAAAAAGATACGCAGTATTTT. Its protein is CASSLGDKKDTQYF.

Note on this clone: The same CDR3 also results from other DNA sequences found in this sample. The DNA for the CDR3 is TGTGCCAGCAGTTACTCGAGCAGGGTCTACGAGCAGTACTTC. It codes for CASSYSSRVYEQYF. The rearrangement joins TRBV6-5 to TRBJ2-7; possible D gene TRBD1, 5 bases. With 0 bases removed from V and 3 bases from J, the gap between germline ends came to 9 bases. Per the germline V gene, CDR1 is MNHEY and CDR2 is SVGAGI. CDR3 length: 14 amino acids.

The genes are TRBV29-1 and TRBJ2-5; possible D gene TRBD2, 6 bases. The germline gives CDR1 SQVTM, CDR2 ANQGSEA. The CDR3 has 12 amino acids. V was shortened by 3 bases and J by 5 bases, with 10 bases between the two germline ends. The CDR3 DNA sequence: TGCAGCGTTGAGGGGGGAACGGAGACCCAGTACTTC. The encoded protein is CSVEGGTETQYF.

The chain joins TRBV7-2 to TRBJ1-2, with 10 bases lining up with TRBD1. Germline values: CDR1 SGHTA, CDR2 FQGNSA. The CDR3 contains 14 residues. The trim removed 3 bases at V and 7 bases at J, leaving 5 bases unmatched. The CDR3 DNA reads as TGTGCCAGCAGCTTGAGGGACAGGGGTGGTGGCTACACCTTC. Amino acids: CASSLRDRGGGYTF.

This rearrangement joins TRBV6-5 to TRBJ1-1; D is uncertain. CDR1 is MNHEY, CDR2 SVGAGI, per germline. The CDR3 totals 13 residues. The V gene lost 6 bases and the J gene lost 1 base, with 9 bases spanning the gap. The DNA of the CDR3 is TGTGCCAGCAGGGACTATGGGAACACTGAAGCTTTCTTT. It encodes CASRDYGNTEAFF.

The CDR3 DNA reads as TGCGCCAGCAGCCTCGGACAGGGGGCAGAGGATGGCTACACCTTC. Its translation: CASSLGQGAEDGYTF. The rearrangement joins TRBV4-3 to TRBJ1-2; 11 bases map to TRBD1. V shed 4 bases, J shed 6 bases, and the junction held 7 bases outside the gene matches. Looked up from germline, CDR1 is LGHNA and CDR2 is YSLEER. This CDR3 is built from 15 residues.

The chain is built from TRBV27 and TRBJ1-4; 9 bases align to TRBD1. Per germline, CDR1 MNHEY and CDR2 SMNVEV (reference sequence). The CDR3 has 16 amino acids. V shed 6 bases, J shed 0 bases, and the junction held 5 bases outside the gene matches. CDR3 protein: CASSKRDRATNEKLFF. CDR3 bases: TGTGCCAGCAGCAAACGGGACAGGGCAACTAATGAAAAACTGTTTTTT.

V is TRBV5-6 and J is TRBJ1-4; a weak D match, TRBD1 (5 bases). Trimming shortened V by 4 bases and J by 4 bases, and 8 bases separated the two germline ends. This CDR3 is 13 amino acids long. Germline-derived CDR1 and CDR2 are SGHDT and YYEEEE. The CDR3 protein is CASSRGRNEKLFF. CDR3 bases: TGTGCCAGCAGCAGGGGCCGTAATGAAAAACTGTTTTTT.

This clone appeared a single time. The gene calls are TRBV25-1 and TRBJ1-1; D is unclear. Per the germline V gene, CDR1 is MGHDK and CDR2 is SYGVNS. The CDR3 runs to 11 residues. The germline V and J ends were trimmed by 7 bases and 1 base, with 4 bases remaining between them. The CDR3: CASTRNTEAFF. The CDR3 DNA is TGTGCCAGCACCAGGAACACTGAAGCTTTCTTT.

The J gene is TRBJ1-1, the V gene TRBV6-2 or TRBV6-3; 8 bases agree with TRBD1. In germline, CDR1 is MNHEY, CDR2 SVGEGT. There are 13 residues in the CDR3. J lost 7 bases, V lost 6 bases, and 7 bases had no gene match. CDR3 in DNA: TGTGCCAGCAGCACCGGGACAGGAGGTGAAGCTTTCTTT. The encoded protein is CASSTGTGGEAFF.

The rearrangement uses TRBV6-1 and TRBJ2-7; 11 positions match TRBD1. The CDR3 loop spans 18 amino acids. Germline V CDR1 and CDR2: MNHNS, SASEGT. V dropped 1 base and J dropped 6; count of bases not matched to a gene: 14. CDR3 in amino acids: CASSEGYGWGTGGSEQYF. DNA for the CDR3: TGTGCCAGCAGTGAAGGTTACGGCTGGGGGACAGGGGGTTCCGAGCAGTACTTC.

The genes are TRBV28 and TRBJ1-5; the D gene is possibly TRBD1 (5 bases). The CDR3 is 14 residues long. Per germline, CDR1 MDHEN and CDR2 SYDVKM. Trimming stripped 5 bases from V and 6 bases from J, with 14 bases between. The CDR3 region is CASSRFREGQPQHF. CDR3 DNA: TGTGCCAGCAGTAGGTTCAGGGAGGGTCAGCCCCAGCATTTT.

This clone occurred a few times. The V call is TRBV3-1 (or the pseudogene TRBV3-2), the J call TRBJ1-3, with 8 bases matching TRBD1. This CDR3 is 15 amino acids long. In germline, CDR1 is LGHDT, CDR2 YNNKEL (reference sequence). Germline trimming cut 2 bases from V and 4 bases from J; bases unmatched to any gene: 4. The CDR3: CASSQTSGGGNTIYF. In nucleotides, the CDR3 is TGTGCCAGCAGCCAAACCTCAGGGGGCGGAAACACCATATATTTT.